The rows below give T cell receptor beta chains drawn from one sample of a study of tumor-infiltrating lymphocytes in glioblastoma multiforme. TCRdb redid the calling of the multiplex PCR reads with MiXCR, one entry per CDR3 protein. This sample has about 19,000 distinct CDR3 sequences, with 55% to 70% found just once. Sequencing was performed on peripheral blood. All receptors come from a male donor with glioblastoma. The conserved cysteine and the conserved F or W are not part of the CDR3 here.

V gene: TRBV5-1
CDR3 protein: ASSLWGFSNQPQH

V gene: TRBV11-1
CDR3 protein: ASSLNTGGWGYT

V gene: TRBV29-1
CDR3 protein: GVVSGQVFDEQF

V gene: TRBV18
CDR3 protein: ASRGTGEETQY

V gene: TRBV7-9
CDR3 protein: ASSFTGWGNTEAF

V gene: TRBV12-3/TRBV12-4
CDR3 protein: ASSSPGSRMADTQY

V gene: TRBV29-1
CDR3 protein: RVRLGLNTNTEAF

V gene: TRBV28
CDR3 protein: ASRGTSPGTDTQY

V gene: TRBV29-1
CDR3 protein: SVRSGISYNEQF

V gene: TRBV11-2
CDR3 protein: ASSPRRATGELF

V gene: TRBV12-3/TRBV12-4
CDR3 protein: ASRQTGFQETQY

V gene: TRBV4-2
CDR3 protein: ASSSLVGGYDEQF

V gene: TRBV28
CDR3 protein: ASSWESPHEQY

V gene: TRBV29-1
CDR3 protein: SVELPDTDTQY

V gene: TRBV11-2
CDR3 protein: ASRRASGGNTGELF

V gene: TRBV11-2
CDR3 protein: AISRDRGKVNNEQF

V gene: TRBV5-4
CDR3 protein: ASSLGVDTYYGYT

V gene: TRBV14
CDR3 protein: ASSQPGDGSYNEQF

V gene: TRBV11-2
CDR3 protein: ASSLARHPSVHEQY

V gene: TRBV2
CDR3 protein: ASSLQDRLDEQY